The 8 T cell receptor beta chains presented below share a single source sample, sequenced in a study of CD4 T cells in relation to SARS-CoV-2 and coronaviruses. CD4+ T cells from unexposed donors were obtained before the COVID-19 pandemic (2011-2018). The cells were cultured for about 10 days before CD4+ T cells were isolated. Profiling relied on immunoSEQ multiplex PCR, and the TCRdb table lists in-frame clones only, not all of them. The sample carries 20,000 to 30,000 clones, over 70% recorded once. These receptors' antigens are unknown. Sample: CD4+ T cells from PBMCs, cultured in vitro. These receptors originate from a human donor in good health.

This clone was detected a few times. The chain has TRBV2 and TRBJ1-5, with D possibly being TRBD1 (6 bases). Germline V gives CDR1 SNHLY, CDR2 FYNNEI. V was pared by 6 bases and J by 2 bases, with 17 bases between. This CDR3 comprises 16 residues. CDR3: CASRDGQTSGNQPQHF. The CDR3 region has the DNA TGTGCCAGCAGGGACGGACAGACGAGCGGCAATCAGCCCCAGCATTTT.

This clone was detected a few times. This chain joins TRBV18 and TRBJ2-2; D is unclear. V was cut by 0 bases and J by 4 bases, with 3 bases left in between. This CDR3 region has 13 residues. Germline CDR1 and CDR2: KGHSH and LQKENI. CDR3 loop: CASSPPSTGELFF. The CDR3 DNA reads as TGTGCCAGCTCACCACCTTCCACCGGGGAGCTGTTTTTT.

This sequence joins TRBV27 and TRBJ2-2; TRBD2 is a possible D gene (6 bases). The V gene lost 7 bases and the J gene lost 1 base, with 13 bases spanning the gap. Germline V lookup: CDR1 MNHEY, CDR2 SMNVEV (reference sequence). CDR3 length equals 15 residues. DNA for the CDR3: TGTGCCAGCACCAGGACTATGGGGAACACCGGGGAGCTGTTTTTT. Translation: CASTRTMGNTGELFF.

The gene calls are TRBV6-6 and TRBJ2-3; D call uncertain. CDR3 length: 13 residues. The germline CDR1 and CDR2 sequences are MNHNY and SVGAGI (reference sequence). Trimming pared 2 bases from V and 4 bases from J, leaving 7 bases between. The DNA of the CDR3 is TGTGCCAGCAGTTACCCCGTGGCAGATACGCAGTATTTT. It encodes CASSYPVADTQYF.

The V and J genes are TRBV9 and TRBJ2-2, with 7 bases fitting TRBD2. V shed 2 bases and J 4 bases; nucleotides not matched to a gene: 14. This CDR3 contains 18 residues. Germline V gene lookup returns CDR1 SGDLS and CDR2 YYNGEE. For the CDR3, the DNA is TGTGCCAGCAGCGTGGGAGTGCGGGGGACTACCGTCACCGGGGAGCTGTTTTTT. Its protein is CASSVGVRGTTVTGELFF.

The sample holds one count of this clone. Other DNA sequences within the sample encode an identical CDR3. This rearrangement joins TRBV7-2 to TRBJ2-6; no definite D call. This CDR3 spans 14 amino acids. V lost 5 bases and J 0 bases, leaving 5 bases between the germline ends. In germline, CDR1 is SGHTA, CDR2 FQGNSA. The CDR3 sequence is CASSPDSGANVLTF. The CDR3 DNA is TGTGCCAGCAGCCCCGACTCTGGGGCCAACGTCCTGACTTTC.

The J gene is TRBJ1-2, the V gene TRBV11-2; D is unresolved. Germline CDR1 is SGHAT and CDR2 is FQNNGV. This CDR3 comprises 11 residues. V dropped 3 bases and J dropped 6 bases, with 5 bases sitting between them. The CDR3 coding sequence is TGTGCCAGCAGCTTCCGCGATGGCTACACCTTC. Its protein is CASSFRDGYTF.

The V and J genes are TRBV7-8 and TRBJ2-2, with TRBD2 as a possible D gene (7 bases). Trimming pared 5 bases from V and 0 bases from J, leaving 13 bases between. CDR1 and CDR2 (germline): SGHVS, FQNEAQ. The CDR3 is 16 residues long. The DNA of the CDR3 is TGTGCCAGCAGCAGGGGGGGGGATTCGAACACCGGGGAGCTGTTTTTT. This translates into CASSRGGDSNTGELFF.